The TCR beta chain under discussion was sequenced for a study of CD8+ T cells in alopecia areata. Germline CDR1 reads GTSNPN; CDR2 reads SVGIG (reference sequence). This CDR3 comprises 13 residues. V was pared by 3 bases and J by 2 bases, with 8 bases between. TCR sequencing used cDNA made by reverse transcription of extracted RNA. TCRdb's table, derived via immunoSEQ multiplex PCR, lists solely in-frame clones and lacks some. The top ten clones hold 2.5% to 3.5% of a sample with about 120,000 clones, about 61% of them seen once. Study outcomes and limitations: Between patients, shared TCR sequences were less clear than in mice. This was possibly due in part to HLA diversity in the patient population.

Remarks on this clone: What it binds is not known.

This chain connects TRBV30 to TRBJ1-5; D unclear. The receptor was isolated from a human donor in good health. The sequencing sample was made of CD4+ T cells sorted from blood. CDR3 sequence: CAWRPNGNQPQHF. The CDR3 nucleotides read TGTGCCTGGAGACCCAACGGCAATCAGCCCCAGCATTTT.